This is a list of T cell receptor beta chains from one sample in a study of T cells in Graves' hyperthyroidism and ophthalmopathy. TCRdb recomputed calls from the multiplex PCR reads with MiXCR, one row per CDR3 protein. The repertoire holds hundreds of thousands of distinct CDR3 sequences, with 40% to 55% as singletons. Sequencing was done on a sample of peripheral blood or thyroid tissue (not recorded which). The receptors here all came from a woman younger than 30 with Graves' hyperthyroidism. Each CDR3 is given with its conserved first and last residue. A D gene is named only where the DNA matches it firmly. Part of the rows lack a size; the others show once, few, many or a class for expanded clones.

CASSKSVGSTGELFF | TGTGCCAGTAGTAAATCGGTAGGCAGCACCGGGGAGCTGTTTTTT | TRBJ2-2 | TRBV19 | 15 | - | -
CASSRPGEDLNYGYTF | TGTGCCAGCAGCCGACCAGGGGAAGACCTTAACTATGGCTACACCTTC | TRBJ1-2 | TRBV7-9 | 16 | - | -
CASSQEQGTLEETQYF | TGTGCCAGCAGCCAAGAACAGGGGACCTTGGAAGAGACCCAGTACTTC | TRBJ2-5 | TRBV9 | 16 | TRBD1 | -
CASSRDRSLPGNTIYF | TGTGCCAGCAGTCGGGACAGGAGTTTGCCTGGAAACACCATATATTTT | TRBJ1-3 | TRBV2 | 16 | TRBD1 | -
CASSQDFRTGGEKLFF | TGCGCCAGCAGCCAAGATTTCCGGACAGGGGGTGAAAAACTGTTTTTT | TRBJ1-4 | TRBV7-9 | 16 | TRBD1 | -
CASSLSRGATNEKLFF | TGTGCCAGCAGTTTATCGCGGGGGGCGACTAATGAAAAACTGTTTTTT | TRBJ1-4 | TRBV2 | 16 | - | -
CSVQGVEGWGSYTF | TGCAGCGTTCAAGGAGTAGAAGGGTGGGGGAGCTACACCTTC | TRBJ1-2 | TRBV29-1 | 14 | - | -
CASSHLDRAYEQYF | TGTGCCAGCAGCCACCTGGACAGGGCCTACGAGCAGTACTTC | TRBJ2-7 | TRBV7-2 | 14 | TRBD1 | -
CASSANRGVNTEAFF | TGTGCCAGCAGCGCCAACAGGGGGGTGAACACTGAAGCTTTCTTT | TRBJ1-1 | TRBV9 | 15 | TRBD1 | few
CASSLAGTGRIDGTEAFF | TGTGCCAGCAGCTTAGCTGGGACAGGGCGAATTGACGGCACTGAAGCTTTCTTT | TRBJ1-1 | TRBV11-1 | 18 | TRBD1 | -